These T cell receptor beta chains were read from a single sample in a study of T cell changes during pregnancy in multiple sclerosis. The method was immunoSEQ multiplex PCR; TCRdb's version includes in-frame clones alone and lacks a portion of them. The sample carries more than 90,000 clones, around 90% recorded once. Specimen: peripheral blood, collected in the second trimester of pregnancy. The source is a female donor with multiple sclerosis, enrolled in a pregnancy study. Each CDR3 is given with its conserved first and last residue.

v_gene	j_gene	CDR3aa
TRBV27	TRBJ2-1	CASSSLLTGGSYNEQFF
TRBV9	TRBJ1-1	CASSGGQGNTEAFF
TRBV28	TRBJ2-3	CASSQTGGAWDTQYF
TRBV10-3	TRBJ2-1	CAISEAGGRTSYNEQFF
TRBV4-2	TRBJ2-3	CASSQDLRGNTQYF
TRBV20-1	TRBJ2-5	CSALAQETQYF
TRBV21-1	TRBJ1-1	CASSIGTGVADTEAFF
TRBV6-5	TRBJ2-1	CASSYLGGSGAVPFF
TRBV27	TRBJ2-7	CASSYGLAGVDEQYF
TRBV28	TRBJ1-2	CASRSSGGVGYGYTF
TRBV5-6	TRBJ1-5	CASSSTGLQDQPQHF
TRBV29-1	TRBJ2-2	CSVLIAGLGSGELFF
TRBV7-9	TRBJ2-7	CASSPTGGSYEQYF
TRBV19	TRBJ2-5	CASSIAGVQETQYF
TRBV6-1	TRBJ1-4	CASSEGGGQDVMKAFF
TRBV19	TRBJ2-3	CASSPGMGVDTQYF
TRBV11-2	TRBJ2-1	CASSNADQQFF
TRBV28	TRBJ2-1	CASSLLRERHNEQFF
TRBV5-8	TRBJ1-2	CASSFTGYVGYTF
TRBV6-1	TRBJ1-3	CASKGGLSPGNTIYF
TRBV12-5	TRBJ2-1	CARFVAEAYNEQFF
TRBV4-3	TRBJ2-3	CASSQSSGSADTQYF
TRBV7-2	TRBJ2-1	CASSLGLAGVRNEQFF
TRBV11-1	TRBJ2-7	CASSLTTTSGYEQYF
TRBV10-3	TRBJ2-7	CAITPTSGEPYEQYF
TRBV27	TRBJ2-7	CASSLVGGPREQYF
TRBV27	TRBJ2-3	CASSHHIGQGRVRSTDTQYF
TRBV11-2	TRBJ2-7	CASSLDRGGEQYF
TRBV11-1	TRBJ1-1	CASSLFSTEAFF
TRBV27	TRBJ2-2	CASRLNTGELFF
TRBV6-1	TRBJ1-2	CASSARRLNYGYTF
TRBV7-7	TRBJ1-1	CASSPNWTGYTEAFF
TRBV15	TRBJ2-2	CATSRTSGRALGGELFF
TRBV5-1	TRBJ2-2	CASSLWTSGATGELFF
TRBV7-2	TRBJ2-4	CASSLGALNIQYF
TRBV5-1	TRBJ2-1	CASSLGKNRGHEQFF
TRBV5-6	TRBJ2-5	CASSLTGTSGETQYF
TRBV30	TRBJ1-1	CAWSRDRTLNTEAFF
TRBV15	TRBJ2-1	CATSRDQTSGRRNEQFF
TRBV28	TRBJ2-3	CASRTGGAGDTDTQYF
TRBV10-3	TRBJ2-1	CAIAGTSSYNEQFF
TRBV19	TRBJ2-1	CASSTPRDRSRNEQFF
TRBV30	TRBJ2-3	CALGGSPSVADTQYF
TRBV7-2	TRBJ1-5	CASSLQGLSQPQHF
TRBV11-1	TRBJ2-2	CASSSTRGNTGELFF
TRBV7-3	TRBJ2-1	CASSPLGGGGYNEQFF
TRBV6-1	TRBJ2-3	CASSGVAVDTDTQYF
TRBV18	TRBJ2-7	CASSSLGLASYEQYF
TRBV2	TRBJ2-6	CASGGLPDGANVLTF
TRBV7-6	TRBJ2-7	CASSLNTGTMYEQYF
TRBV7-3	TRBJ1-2	CASSLNGGYGYTF
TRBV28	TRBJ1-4	CASSFTPPKEGKLFF
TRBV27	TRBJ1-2	CASSSHRRDKGYGYTF